A selection of T cell receptor beta chains follows, all from one sample in a study of blood T cell repertoires in COVID-19. Sequencing was performed with immunoSEQ multiplex PCR; in TCRdb, only in-frame clones are kept and a portion is missing. The data contain over 55,000 clones, roughly 80% of them singletons. Sequencing was performed on peripheral blood. The receptors were sampled from a human donor in a cohort sampled during active COVID-19. The CDR3 runs from the conserved cysteine through the conserved F or W. The D gene is left open where the match is weak. Not every row has a clone size; where given, it reads once, few, many or a size class.

cdr3_nt,cdr3_aa,d_call,v_call,clone_size,j_call
TGTGCCAGCAGCTTAAAGGCGGGGCCCTCCTACGAGCAGTACTTC,CASSLKAGPSYEQYF,-,TRBV7-2,-,TRBJ2-7
TGTGCCAGCAGCCCAAGCGGGGGTACTGAAGCTTTCTTT,CASSPSGGTEAFF,-,TRBV7-3,few,TRBJ1-1
TGCAGTGCTAGAGATTCCGGGGAGCAGTACTTC,CSARDSGEQYF,-,TRBV20-1,few,TRBJ2-7
TGTGCCAGCATCAGGGACAGGGGAAGGATGAACACTGAAGCTTTCTTT,CASIRDRGRMNTEAFF,TRBD1,TRBV11-2,-,TRBJ1-1
TGTGCCAGCAGTGAACGGGAACGGAGGGAAGAGCAGTACTTC,CASSERERREEQYF,-,TRBV2,-,TRBJ2-7
TGTGCCAGCAGTGACAATAACTATGGCTACACCTTC,CASSDNNYGYTF,-,TRBV6-1,few,TRBJ1-2
TGTGCCAGCAGCTTAGAGACTGTGAGCGGGCAAGAGACCCAGTACTTC,CASSLETVSGQETQYF,-,TRBV7-6,-,TRBJ2-5
TGTGCCAGCACTCAGGGACAGACGAACACTGAAGCTTTCTTT,CASTQGQTNTEAFF,TRBD1,TRBV3-1/TRBV3-2,once,TRBJ1-1
TGTGCCAGCAGCTCTGGGGGTAGCGGGGCCGCCGGGGAGCTGTTTTTT,CASSSGGSGAAGELFF,TRBD2,TRBV3-1/TRBV3-2,-,TRBJ2-2
TGTGCCAGCAGCCGACTATTCCCCTATGGCTACACCTTC,CASSRLFPYGYTF,-,TRBV3-1/TRBV3-2,-,TRBJ1-2
TGTGCCAGCAGCTTAACTGGGCCGAACACTGAAGCTTTCTTT,CASSLTGPNTEAFF,-,TRBV7-3,-,TRBJ1-1
TGCGCCAGCACCCCCCAAGGGACAGGGCCTAACTATGGCTACACCTTC,CASTPQGTGPNYGYTF,TRBD1,TRBV5-1,-,TRBJ1-2
TGTGCCAGTAGCCCTTGGAACACTGAAGCTTTCTTT,CASSPWNTEAFF,-,TRBV19,few,TRBJ1-1
TGCGCCAGCAGCGTTTTAGGGACAGGGGCTTCACCCCTCCACTTT,CASSVLGTGASPLHF,TRBD1,TRBV4-1,-,TRBJ1-6
TGTGCCAGCCTATTTAGGTCGGGGACATCCTACAATGAGCAGTTCTTC,CASLFRSGTSYNEQFF,-,TRBV7-8,-,TRBJ2-1
TGTGCCAGCGGGTGGACAGTTCAAGAGACCCAGTACTTC,CASGWTVQETQYF,-,TRBV2,-,TRBJ2-5
TGTGCCAGCAGTCTCTCTAGCCCCGGTGCCGGGGAGCTGTTTTTT,CASSLSSPGAGELFF,-,TRBV4-2,once,TRBJ2-2
TGTGCCAGTAGTGACGGACAGGGACTATATAGCAATCAGCCCCAGCATTTT,CASSDGQGLYSNQPQHF,TRBD1,TRBV19,-,TRBJ1-5
TGTGCCAGCAGTTACTTCGGACAGGGGGCGGGTGAGCAGTTCTTC,CASSYFGQGAGEQFF,TRBD1,TRBV6-5,-,TRBJ2-1
TGTGCCAGCAGAACCGGGACTAGCGGGGGGACGACTTTT,CASRTGTSGGTTF,TRBD2,TRBV2,-,TRBJ2-3
TGTGCCAGCAGCCCAGGGTATCGGTATGGCTACACCTTC,CASSPGYRYGYTF,-,TRBV14,-,TRBJ1-2
TGTGCCAGCAGTTACTCGATCGTGCGGGGGGGCGACCACAATGAGCAGTTCTTC,CASSYSIVRGGDHNEQFF,TRBD2,TRBV6-2/TRBV6-3,-,TRBJ2-1
TGCGCCAGCAGTGATGGTAGGGGGCGAAACTACGAGCAGTACTTC,CASSDGRGRNYEQYF,TRBD1,TRBV10-1,once,TRBJ2-7
TGTGCCAGCAGCCACAGACTAGCGGGGGCCAGCACAGATACGCAGTATTTT,CASSHRLAGASTDTQYF,TRBD2,TRBV3-1/TRBV3-2,-,TRBJ2-3
TGCGCCAGCAGCCGGGAGGGGGGCAATCAGCCCCAGCATTTT,CASSREGGNQPQHF,-,TRBV4-3,-,TRBJ1-5
TGTGCCAGTAGTATAGTGGACGCGGGGAATCAGCCCCAGCATTTT,CASSIVDAGNQPQHF,-,TRBV19,-,TRBJ1-5
TGTGCCATCAGTGAAGGGGTGGGCACCTTATCTGGGGCCAACGTCCTGACTTTC,CAISEGVGTLSGANVLTF,-,TRBV10-3,-,TRBJ2-6
TGTGCCAGCAGCCATACAGGGGCTCGGGACACCATATATTTT,CASSHTGARDTIYF,TRBD1,TRBV9,-,TRBJ1-3
TGTGCCAGCAGCTTCGACAGCATAAGCTCCTACGAGCAGTACTTC,CASSFDSISSYEQYF,-,TRBV7-9,-,TRBJ2-7
TGTGCCAGCTCACCATGGGGCCTGAGCACAGATACGCAGTATTTT,CASSPWGLSTDTQYF,-,TRBV18,-,TRBJ2-3
TGTGCCAGCAGCCTAGGACAGGGTCTCACTGAAGCTTTCTTT,CASSLGQGLTEAFF,TRBD1,TRBV7-9,few,TRBJ1-1
TGTGCCAGCAGTTCCTCCCTACTAGCAAAGGGGACCCAGTACTTC,CASSSSLLAKGTQYF,-,TRBV28,-,TRBJ2-5
TGTGCCAGCACCACGTATTACAATGAGCAGTTCTTC,CASTTYYNEQFF,-,TRBV7-9,-,TRBJ2-1
TGTGCCAGCAGCTTGCTGGACAGGGCGAGGGAGCAGTACTTC,CASSLLDRAREQYF,TRBD1,TRBV7-9,few,TRBJ2-7
TGTGCCAGCAGCTTAGGGAGCAGGGACAGGGCCCGTCAGCCCCAGCATTTT,CASSLGSRDRARQPQHF,TRBD1,TRBV7-8,few,TRBJ1-5
TGTGCCAGCAGCCAGCCGGGTGCGAAAGAGACCCAGTACTTC,CASSQPGAKETQYF,-,TRBV5-4,-,TRBJ2-5
TGTGCCACCGCTACTAGCGGGGGGGGGAACAATGAGCAGTTCTTC,CATATSGGGNNEQFF,TRBD2,TRBV24-1,-,TRBJ2-1
TGCGCCAGCAGCTTGAAACCGAGAGAGAGCAATCAGCCCCAGCATTTT,CASSLKPRESNQPQHF,-,TRBV5-1,-,TRBJ1-5
TGCGCCAGCAGCTTGTACGCGAACGGGGGGGCGAGCACTGAAGCTTTCTTT,CASSLYANGGASTEAFF,-,TRBV5-1,once,TRBJ1-1
TGTGCCAGCAGCTTCGGGAATTCTGGAAACACCATATATTTT,CASSFGNSGNTIYF,-,TRBV7-9,-,TRBJ1-3
TGCGCCAGCAGCCAAGATTGGTCGGCTGGGGCCAACGTCCTGACTTTC,CASSQDWSAGANVLTF,-,TRBV4-3,-,TRBJ2-6
TGCAGCGTTTTAACAGGGGGAGGGTACGAGCAGTACTTC,CSVLTGGGYEQYF,-,TRBV29-1,-,TRBJ2-7
TGTGCCAGCAGCCGAGCAGGGGGCGCGGACTATGGCTACACCTTC,CASSRAGGADYGYTF,TRBD1,TRBV5-6,-,TRBJ1-2
TGCGCCAGCAGCCTTAGGATGGGAGCGGGGGCTAGCACAGATACGCAGTATTTT,CASSLRMGAGASTDTQYF,TRBD2,TRBV4-1,-,TRBJ2-3
TGTGCCAGCAGCTCGACAGGGTTTCATGAAAAACTGTTTTTT,CASSSTGFHEKLFF,TRBD1,TRBV5-5,-,TRBJ1-4
TGTGCCAGCAGCTGGGACAGGGAAGGCTACACCTTC,CASSWDREGYTF,TRBD1,TRBV7-9,-,TRBJ1-2
TGTGCCAGCAATCCGCAGGGGGCAGGTTTCAGCCCGAGGGCTTTCTTT,CASNPQGAGFSPRAFF,TRBD1,TRBV2,-,TRBJ1-1
TGTGCCTGGAGCATGCGGGGCGCGCAGAACTATGGCTACACCTTC,CAWSMRGAQNYGYTF,-,TRBV30,-,TRBJ1-2
TGTGCCAGCAGCGTATCTCCACAGGGGCTGCCTTGGGAGCAGTACTTC,CASSVSPQGLPWEQYF,TRBD1,TRBV9,-,TRBJ2-7
TGTGCCAGCAGCTTGACGGGGGGAAGGACTGAAGCTTTCTTT,CASSLTGGRTEAFF,-,TRBV7-6,-,TRBJ1-1
TGTGCCAGCAACCCGGGTTGGAACACTGAAGCTTTCTTT,CASNPGWNTEAFF,-,TRBV28,-,TRBJ1-1
TGTGCCAGCAGCTCTACAGGGGGCAAAGGAAACACCATATATTTT,CASSSTGGKGNTIYF,TRBD1,TRBV7-9,-,TRBJ1-3
TGTGCCAGCAGCCAAGATCACCGGAGCACTGAAGCTTTCTTT,CASSQDHRSTEAFF,-,TRBV14,-,TRBJ1-1